The 16 T cell receptor beta chains listed next were all sequenced from one sample in a study of T-cell memory formation after mild COVID-19. TCRdb analysed the 5' RACE reads with MiXCR anew, one entry per CDR3 protein. Seen here are a few hundred thousand distinct CDR3 sequences, 20% to 25% observed once, and the top ten hold approximately 22%. What was sequenced was PBMCs or a T cell subset sorted from them (not recorded which). These receptors were taken from a man aged 18 to 29 who had mild COVID-19 (a few samples of this study predate the infection). Cell type and time point are not known.

The V call is TRBV24-1, the J call TRBJ2-1, with 9 bases fitting TRBD1. Germline-derived CDR1 and CDR2 are KGHDR and SFDVKD. V shed 0 bases and J 7 bases; nucleotides not matched to a gene: 15. The CDR3 consists of 19 residues. CDR3 sequence: CATSDLPPPPSGTGNEQFF. The CDR3 DNA is TGTGCCACCAGTGATTTGCCCCCACCGCCCTCCGGGACAGGGAATGAGCAGTTCTTC.

V is TRBV4-1 and J is TRBJ2-5, with TRBD2 identical over 8 bases. The CDR3 has 16 residues. Germline V CDR1 and CDR2: MGHRA, YSYEKL. Trimming removed 4 bases from V and 5 bases from J; junction bases left unmatched: 12. The CDR3 region has the DNA TGCGCCAGCAGCCTGACTAGCGTGGGGGCCGGGGAGACCCAGTACTTC. Translating gives CASSLTSVGAGETQYF.

The chain is built from TRBV3-1 and TRBJ2-1, with TRBD2 identical over 9 bases. Trimming cost V 0 bases and J 7 bases; bases outside gene matches: 7. CDR1 is LGHDT, CDR2 YNNKEL, per germline (reference sequence). The CDR3 is 16 residues long. CDR3 residues: CASSQDPGLAGNEQFF. DNA for the CDR3: TGTGCCAGCAGCCAAGACCCGGGACTAGCAGGAAATGAGCAGTTCTTC.

This clonotype was observed a few times. V gene TRBV7-9 combines with J gene TRBJ2-3; D is possibly TRBD1 (6 bases). CDR1 SEHNR and CDR2 FQNEAQ come from the germline V gene (reference sequence). The CDR3 spans 12 residues. Between the trimmed V and J ends, which lost 4 bases and 11 bases, there was a span of 13 bases. CDR3 sequence reads: CASSYGQTQQYF. In nucleotides, the CDR3 is TGTGCCAGCAGCTACGGACAGACCCAGCAGTATTTT.

There are a few counts of this clonotype. This chain connects TRBV12-3 or TRBV12-4 to TRBJ2-7; 8 bases align to TRBD1. The V segment lost 8 bases and the J segment 0 bases; nucleotides outside the gene matches: 9. The CDR3 extends over 15 amino acids. The CDR3 sequence is CASAFRDRFSYEQYF. The DNA for the CDR3 is TGTGCCAGCGCATTCCGGGACAGGTTCTCCTACGAGCAGTACTTC.

This rearrangement joins TRBV7-3 to TRBJ2-2; D uncertain. CDR1 and CDR2 (germline): SGHTA, FQGTGA. The V and J ends lost 2 bases and 5 bases respectively, with 6 bases between them. The CDR3 extends over 13 amino acids. CDR3 sequence (DNA): TGTGCCAGCAGCTTAGGATGGACCGGGGAGCTGTTTTTT. As protein: CASSLGWTGELFF.

V usage is TRBV4-2 and J usage is TRBJ2-2, with 12 bases matching TRBD2. J gave up 6 bases and V 4 bases, and 12 bases lay outside the gene matches. The V gene's germline CDR1 is LGHNA and CDR2 YNFKEQ. The CDR3 loop spans 18 amino acids. Here the CDR3 reads CASSRISDLAGGPGELFF. DNA of the CDR3: TGTGCCAGCAGCCGCATCTCCGATCTAGCGGGGGGGCCCGGGGAGCTGTTTTTT.

The rearrangement uses TRBV15 and TRBJ2-2; 8 bases are a match to TRBD1. The CDR3 extends over 18 amino acids. CDR1 is LNHNV, CDR2 YYDKDF, per germline (reference sequence). The junction had 9 bases not matched to a gene; V was cut back by 0 bases and J by 3 bases. In nucleotides, the CDR3 is TGTGCCACCAGCAGAGATAGTCCCGAGACAGGGGACACCGGGGAGCTGTTTTTT. This gives the protein CATSRDSPETGDTGELFF.

This sequence joins TRBV5-1 and TRBJ2-1, with D possibly being TRBD2 (5 bases). Germline V gene lookup returns CDR1 SGHRS and CDR2 YFSETQ. The ends were cut back, 1 base at V and 8 bases at J, with 22 bases in the middle. This CDR3 is built from 17 residues. As DNA, the CDR3 is TGCGCCAGCAGCTTGACGGGGTACGAGACTAATTCTTATGAGCAGTTCTTC. Its protein is CASSLTGYETNSYEQFF.

This clonotype occurred many times. This rearrangement joins TRBV5-1 to TRBJ2-7; D is unclear. CDR3 length: 14 residues. V lost 4 bases and J 4 bases, leaving 15 bases between the germline ends. Germline assignment: CDR1 SGHRS and CDR2 YFSETQ. For the CDR3, the DNA is TGCGCCAGCAGCCAGAAGGCAGGATTATACGAGCAGTACTTC. Its protein is CASSQKAGLYEQYF.

This rearrangement joins TRBV27 to TRBJ1-1; D is ambiguous. Between the trimmed V and J ends, which lost 6 bases and 1 base, there was a span of 15 bases. Germline CDR1 MNHEY, CDR2 SMNVEV (reference sequence). CDR3 length: 15 amino acids. CDR3 DNA: TGTGCCAGCAGGTCTTGGGGTCCGGGGAACACTGAAGCTTTCTTT. It yields the protein CASRSWGPGNTEAFF.

The genes are TRBV6-2 or TRBV6-3 and TRBJ1-6, with 11 nucleotides matching TRBD1. Germline CDR1 and CDR2: MNHEY and SVGEGT. Trimming cost V 6 bases and J 14 bases; bases outside gene matches: 6. CDR3 length: 13 amino acids. The CDR3 loop reads CASRPDRGQTLHF. The CDR3 DNA sequence: TGTGCCAGCAGACCGGACAGGGGGCAAACCCTCCACTTT.

This clonotype showed up just a few times. This chain joins TRBV28 and TRBJ1-4; possible D gene TRBD1, 6 bases. Germline CDR1 MDHEN, CDR2 SYDVKM. This CDR3 has 13 amino acids. V was clipped by 10 bases and J by 6 bases, with 15 bases between them. The CDR3 protein is CATEQGIDEKLFF. The CDR3, as DNA: TGTGCCACGGAACAGGGTATTGATGAAAAACTGTTTTTT. Using reference TRBV28 and TRBJ1-4 for the parts outside the CDR3, the full variable domain is DVKVTQSSRYLVKRTGEKVFLECVQDMDHENMFWYRQDPGLGLRLIYFSYDVKMKEKGDIPEGYSVSREKKERFSLILESASTNQTSMYLCATEQGIDEKLFFGSGTQLSVL.

The rearrangement uses TRBV20-1 and TRBJ1-1, with D possibly being TRBD1 (6 bases). Per the germline V gene, CDR1 is DFQATT and CDR2 is SNEGSKA (reference sequence). V lost 3 bases, J lost 1 base, and 18 bases lay in between. This CDR3 comprises 16 residues. CDR3 sequence (DNA): TGCAGTGCTAGTGACAGGCAGTCAGGTACGAACACTGAAGCTTTCTTT. It encodes CSASDRQSGTNTEAFF.

This clonotype was observed at least ten times. The chain combines TRBV5-1 with TRBJ2-3, with 11 bases that match TRBD2. Germline CDR1 and CDR2: SGHRS and YFSETQ. The CDR3 is 16 amino acids. V lost 0 bases and J lost 4; bases outside the gene matches: 4. The chain's CDR3 is CASSLVGTSGSDTQYF. The DNA of the CDR3 is TGCGCCAGCAGCTTGGTCGGGACTAGCGGTTCAGATACGCAGTATTTT.

In this sample, this clonotype turned up many times. The chain is built from TRBV3-1 and TRBJ1-4; 7 bases line up with TRBD1. In germline, CDR1 is LGHDT, CDR2 YNNKEL (reference sequence). The CDR3 loop spans 14 amino acids. J lost 8 bases, V lost 5 bases, and 8 bases had no gene match. CDR3 bases: TGTGCCAGCAGCTTGACAGGGTACTACGAAAAACTGTTTTTT. Amino acids: CASSLTGYYEKLFF.